The 5 T cell receptor beta chains below were found in one sample sequenced in a study of a mutant IDH1 vaccine in newly diagnosed glioma. Time point meaning: week 35, safety follow-up. One vaccine dose held 300 ug of mutant IDH1 20-mer peptide and came with topical imiquimod. These receptors' targets are unknown. Produced via immunoSEQ multiplex PCR; TCRdb's table is partial and in-frame only. Of around 70,000 clones in the sample, around 82% are singletons; the top ten hold approximately 12%. The starting material was PBMCs, obtained from a glioma patient whose treatment included an IDH1 peptide vaccine. The source is a man aged 18 to 30 with glioma.

The rearrangement joins TRBV30 to TRBJ1-3, with D maybe TRBD1 (6 bases). The V gene's germline CDR1 is GTSNPN and CDR2 SVGIG (reference sequence). The CDR3 has 15 residues. V lost 3 bases, J lost 4 bases, and 16 bases lay in between. The CDR3 DNA is TGTGCCTGGAGAGGCTGGGGGGGACACGGAAACACCATATATTTT. Its protein is CAWRGWGGHGNTIYF. The whole variable domain, remainder taken from reference TRBV30 and TRBJ1-3, is SQTIHQWPATLVQPVGSPLSLECTVEGTSNPNLYWYRQAAGRGLQLLFYSVGIGQISSEVPQNLSASRPQDRQFILSSKKLLLSDSGFYLCAWRGWGGHGNTIYFGEGSWLTVV.

V gene TRBV7-6 combines with J gene TRBJ2-7; the D gene could be TRBD1 or TRBD2 (6 bases each). Per germline, CDR1 SGHVS and CDR2 FNYEAQ. This CDR3 is built from 15 residues. V lost 3 bases and J lost 7, with 19 bases in between. CDR3 residues: CASSLSEGGQEEQYF. DNA for the CDR3: TGTGCCAGCAGCTTGTCGGAAGGGGGGCAGGAAGAGCAGTACTTC.

V gene TRBV6-1 combines with J gene TRBJ1-2; unclear D gene. In germline, CDR1 is MNHNS, CDR2 SASEGT. The CDR3 contains 15 residues. The V end lost 9 bases, the J end lost 0 bases, and 17 bases lay between the germline ends. The CDR3 loop reads CARSPPRSANYGYTF. CDR3 nucleotides: TGTGCCAGGAGTCCCCCTAGATCCGCTAACTATGGCTACACCTTC.

The rearrangement uses TRBV6-5 and TRBJ2-7; possible D gene TRBD1, 5 bases. The CDR3 totals 13 residues. CDR1 is MNHEY and CDR2 is SVGAGI in the germline V gene. The V end lost 5 bases, the J end lost 0 bases, and 8 bases lay between the germline ends. The CDR3, as DNA: TGTGCCAGCAGTGCGGACATCTCCTACGAGCAGTACTTC. This sequence encodes CASSADISYEQYF.

This sequence joins TRBV25-1 and TRBJ1-2; 7 bases fit TRBD1. Germline V gene data show CDR1 as MGHDK and CDR2 as SYGVNS. This CDR3 contains 15 residues. J lost 5 bases, V lost 4 bases, and 10 bases had no gene match. This chain's CDR3 is CASSAAGTDRYGYTF. The CDR3, as DNA: TGTGCCAGCAGTGCCGCTGGGACAGACAGATATGGCTACACCTTC.